These 17 T cell receptor beta chains were sequenced from one sample in a study of T-cell reconstitution after alpha-beta-depleted transplantation in children. Unique molecular identifiers were incorporated into the prepared TCRbeta library. TCRdb reprocessed the PCR reads with MiXCR, giving one entry per CDR3 protein. The sample records approximately 130,000 distinct CDR3 sequences, around a tenth being singletons. The sample was PBMCs, mostly from graft donor cells, taken 180 days after TCRalphabeta/CD19-depleted stem cell transplant. All receptors come from a girl in the first two years of life who had a stem cell transplant for combined immunodeficiency, so the T cells may come from the graft donor.

This clonotype has more than one count but fewer than ten. The V gene is TRBV6-1, the J gene TRBJ1-5; D is perhaps TRBD1 (5 bases). Trimming cost V 7 bases and J 6 bases, with 22 bases left between them. Germline V gene data show CDR1 as MNHNS and CDR2 as SASEGT. The CDR3 runs 16 residues. The CDR3 loop is CASKGLPATGVQPQHF. CDR3 in DNA: TGTGCCAGCAAGGGCCTCCCAGCTACAGGTGTTCAGCCCCAGCATTTT.

This clonotype has a count of ten or more. The rearrangement uses TRBV29-1 and TRBJ2-4, with 10 positions matching TRBD2. V lost 6 bases and J lost 8; bases outside the gene matches: 10. Germline V lookup: CDR1 SQVTM, CDR2 ANQGSEA. This CDR3 is 14 amino acids long. CDR3 nucleotides: TGCAGCGTGGCTAGCGGGGGCGCGTGGGACATTCAGTACTTC. Translating it yields CSVASGGAWDIQYF.

The chain has TRBV2 and TRBJ2-2; D may be TRBD2 (5 bases). The V gene lost 7 bases and the J gene lost 3 bases, with 12 bases spanning the gap. This CDR3 contains 14 residues. Looked up from germline, CDR1 is SNHLY and CDR2 is FYNNEI. The CDR3 sequence is CASIVDYYTGELFF. The CDR3 DNA sequence: TGTGCCAGCATCGTTGACTACTACACCGGGGAGCTGTTTTTT.

In its sample, this clonotype was seen a few times. V is TRBV20-1 and J is TRBJ2-1, with TRBD2 matching 14 bases. V lost 4 bases to trimming and J lost 8 bases; unmatched junction nucleotides: 7. The CDR3 consists of 15 residues. Germline V gene lookup returns CDR1 DFQATT and CDR2 SNEGSKA (reference sequence). As DNA, the CDR3 is TGCAGTGCTATCTCCGGGACTAGCGGGAGCTATGAGCAGTTCTTC. This encodes CSAISGTSGSYEQFF.

This clonotype has ten or more counts. The chain combines TRBV5-1 with TRBJ2-2; possibly TRBD1 for D (6 bases). Per the germline V gene, CDR1 is SGHRS and CDR2 is YFSETQ. V was clipped by 1 base and J by 3 bases, with 10 bases between them. The CDR3 covers 15 residues. Here the CDR3 reads CASSLRQGYTGELFF. The CDR3 nucleotides are TGCGCCAGCAGCTTGCGTCAGGGGTACACCGGGGAGCTGTTTTTT.

This clonotype was seen a handful of times. This chain connects TRBV6-5 to TRBJ1-4; D uncertain. The CDR3 is made up of 14 amino acids. CDR1 and CDR2 from the germline V gene are MNHEY and SVGAGI. V shed 2 bases and J shed 8 bases, with 12 bases lying between them. The CDR3 loop reads CASSYRRFPEKLFF. The CDR3 nucleotides are TGTGCCAGCAGTTACCGGCGGTTCCCCGAAAAACTGTTTTTT.

The rearrangement uses TRBV19 and TRBJ2-1, with 8 bases aligning to TRBD1. CDR3 length: 15 residues. Germline CDR1 reads LNHDA; CDR2 reads SQIVND (reference sequence). V trimming: 5 bases; J trimming: 3 bases; junction bases outside the gene matches: 6. CDR3 residues: CASSGSGGDYNEQFF. CDR3 nucleotide sequence: TGTGCCAGTAGTGGGTCAGGGGGCGACTACAATGAGCAGTTCTTC.

The V and J genes are TRBV5-6 and TRBJ2-2, with D possibly matching TRBD1 (5 bases). The CDR3 spans 15 residues. Germline V gene data show CDR1 as SGHDT and CDR2 as YYEEEE. Trimming removed 2 bases from V and 1 base from J, with 9 bases in between. In nucleotides, the CDR3 is TGTGCCAGCAGCTTCAGGGCCCAGAACACCGGGGAGCTGTTTTTT. It translates to CASSFRAQNTGELFF.

This clonotype was detected a few times. The V and J genes are TRBV20-1 and TRBJ2-1; 11 bases match TRBD2. V lost 1 base to trimming and J lost 7 bases; unmatched junction nucleotides: 6. The CDR3 runs 15 residues. Germline CDR1 is DFQATT and CDR2 is SNEGSKA (reference sequence). CDR3 nucleotides: TGCAGTGCTAGAGTAGCGGGGGGGTATCGGAATGAGCAGTTCTTC. This gives the protein CSARVAGGYRNEQFF.

This chain connects TRBV20-1 to TRBJ2-7, with D uncertain. V lost 5 bases and J 5 bases, leaving 19 bases between the germline ends. Germline CDR1 is DFQATT and CDR2 is SNEGSKA (reference sequence). CDR3 length equals 14 residues. CDR3 DNA: TGCAGTGCTCCGCATGATACGTACGCCGACGAGCAGTACTTC. Protein product: CSAPHDTYADEQYF.

J is TRBJ2-7 and V is TRBV2; TRBD2 matches at 10 bases. Per germline, CDR1 SNHLY and CDR2 FYNNEI. V trimming: 6 bases; J trimming: 2 bases; junction bases outside the gene matches: 4. This CDR3 has 14 amino acids. The CDR3 reads CASRRTSGPYEQYF. The DNA for the CDR3 is TGTGCCAGCAGGCGGACTAGCGGTCCCTACGAGCAGTACTTC.

This clonotype was picked up a small number of times. This chain uses TRBV7-2 with TRBJ2-6; TRBD1 agrees at 8 bases. Germline trimming cut 5 bases from V and 3 bases from J; bases unmatched to any gene: 9. Germline V gene data show CDR1 as SGHTA and CDR2 as FQGNSA. This CDR3 spans 17 amino acids. CDR3 sequence (DNA): TGTGCCAGCAGCGGATTGGACAGGGCGGATGGGGCCAACGTCCTGACTTTC. As protein: CASSGLDRADGANVLTF.

J is TRBJ2-7 and V is TRBV29-1; no firm D call. Trimming removed 4 bases at V and 5 bases at J, with 9 bases between. This CDR3 spans 11 amino acids. Germline values: CDR1 SQVTM, CDR2 ANQGSEA. The CDR3 sequence: CSVGRPDEQYF. The CDR3 nucleotides read TGCAGCGTTGGCAGGCCGGACGAGCAGTACTTC.

This clonotype occurred a few times. The J gene is TRBJ2-1, the V gene TRBV6-2 or TRBV6-3; a possible D gene is TRBD1 (5 bases). CDR1 is MNHEY, CDR2 SVGEGT, per germline. V was shortened by 0 bases and J by 4 bases, with 7 bases between the two germline ends. The length of the CDR3 is 14 residues. CDR3 nucleotide sequence: TGTGCCAGCAGTTACTCGGGGCGGTACAATGAGCAGTTCTTC. This codes for CASSYSGRYNEQFF.

V and J are TRBV20-1 and TRBJ2-1, with TRBD2 matching 10 bases. The CDR3 is made up of 16 amino acids. The germline gives CDR1 DFQATT, CDR2 SNEGSKA (reference sequence). The ends lost 1 base at V and 0 bases at J; junction bases unmatched: 3. The CDR3 DNA sequence: TGCAGTGCTAGAGGTCTAGCGGGGGTCTCCTACAATGAGCAGTTCTTC. Protein: CSARGLAGVSYNEQFF.

This clonotype was detected only a few times. The chain recombines TRBV7-9 with TRBJ1-1, with D perhaps TRBD1 (5 bases). The germline V and J ends were trimmed by 7 bases and 4 bases, with 10 bases remaining between them. From germline, CDR1 is SEHNR and CDR2 FQNEAQ (reference sequence). The CDR3 covers 12 residues. The CDR3 DNA reads as TGTGCCAGCACCCCCCAGGGCACTGAAGCTTTCTTT. Translating gives CASTPQGTEAFF.

The gene calls are TRBV20-1 and TRBJ2-7; unclear D gene. The CDR3 loop spans 15 amino acids. Germline loops: CDR1 DFQATT, CDR2 SNEGSKA (reference sequence). V was pared by 6 bases and J by 6 bases, with 24 bases between. In DNA form, the CDR3 reads TGCAGTGCCCTAAATCGGGCAGCCGGAGCCGGCGAGCAGTACTTC. Its translation: CSALNRAAGAGEQYF.